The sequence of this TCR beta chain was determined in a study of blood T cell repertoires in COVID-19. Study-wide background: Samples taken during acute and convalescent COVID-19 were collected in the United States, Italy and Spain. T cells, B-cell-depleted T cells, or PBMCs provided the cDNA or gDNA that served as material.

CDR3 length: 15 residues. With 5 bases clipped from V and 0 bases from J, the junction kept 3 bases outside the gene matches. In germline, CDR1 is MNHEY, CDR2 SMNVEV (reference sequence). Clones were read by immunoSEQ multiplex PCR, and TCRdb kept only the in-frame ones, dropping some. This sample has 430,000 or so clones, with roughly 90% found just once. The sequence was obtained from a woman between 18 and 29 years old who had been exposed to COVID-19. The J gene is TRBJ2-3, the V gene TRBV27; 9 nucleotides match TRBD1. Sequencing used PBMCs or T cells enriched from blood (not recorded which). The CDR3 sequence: CASSNRGLSTDTQYF. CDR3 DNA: TGTGCCAGCAGTAACAGGGGGCTAAGCACAGATACGCAGTATTTT.